The clone carrying this T cell receptor beta chain was seen at least ten times. What it binds is unknown. This record belongs to a study of early T cells in non-severe SARS-CoV-2 infection. Overall study: Sequencing targeted bulk RNA from unsorted whole blood, leaving chains unpaired. Points from the study as a whole: Missing private and CD4 specificities, VDJdb matching favored anti-spike CD8 responses.

Germline trimming cut 8 bases from V and 6 bases from J; bases unmatched to any gene: 13. CDR1 and CDR2 from the germline V gene are SNHLY and FYNNEI. This CDR3 is 16 amino acids long. The TCR library protocol was used to attach unique molecular identifiers. These identifiers were attached to individual cDNA molecules. Via MiXCR, TCRdb re-called the 5' RACE reads, giving one row per CDR3 protein. This sample has some 61,000 distinct CDR3 sequences, with more than 9% found just once. Sequencing input: whole blood. The rearrangement joins TRBV2 to TRBJ1-4; 9 bases match TRBD1. This clonotype was obtained from an adult who was a healthcare worker with PCR-confirmed SARS-CoV-2 infection or an uninfected control (not recorded which). This CDR3 reads CASQEMWGQGDEKLFF. The CDR3 bases are TGTGCCAGCCAGGAGATGTGGGGACAGGGAGATGAAAAACTGTTTTTT. Looking up the rest from reference TRBV2 and TRBJ1-4 gives the full variable domain: EPEVTQTPSHQVTQMGQEVILRCVPISNHLYFYWYRQILGQKVEFLVSFYNNEISEKSEIFDDQFSVERPDGSNFTLKIRSTKLEDSAMYFCASQEMWGQGDEKLFFGSGTQLSVL.